This T cell receptor (beta chain) was found in a study of blood T cells in healthy people across ages. Study findings and constraints: The recorded TCR beta diversity per million T cells decreased in a roughly linear manner with age.

This clonotype showed up just a few times. Its antigen is as yet unknown. Combining a sample-barcoded 5' primer with a J-beta primer mix, a second PCR ran for about 6 to 11 cycles. TCRdb processed the 5' RACE reads anew with MiXCR; each CDR3 protein has one entry. The data hold about 1.7 million distinct CDR3 sequences, with 25% to 30% observed a single time. This CDR3 spans 14 amino acids. V dropped 0 bases and J dropped 7 bases, with 11 bases sitting between them. Germline lookup yields CDR1 SGHKS and CDR2 YYEKEE (reference sequence). Sequencing was carried out using blood. The sequence was collected from a woman in her thirties in good health. The chain employs TRBV5-5 and TRBJ1-5; D not certain. CDR3 coding DNA: TGTGCCAGCAGCTTGGCAGGCTCGAGGCAGCCCCAGCATTTT. This gives the protein CASSLAGSRQPQHF. Based on the CDR3 plus reference TRBV5-5 and TRBJ1-5, the full variable domain is DAGVTQSPTHLIKTRGQQVTLRCSPISGHKSVSWYQQVLGQGPQFIFQYYEKEERGRGNFPDRFSARQFPNYSSELNVNALLLGDSALYLCASSLAGSRQPQHFGDGTRLSIL.